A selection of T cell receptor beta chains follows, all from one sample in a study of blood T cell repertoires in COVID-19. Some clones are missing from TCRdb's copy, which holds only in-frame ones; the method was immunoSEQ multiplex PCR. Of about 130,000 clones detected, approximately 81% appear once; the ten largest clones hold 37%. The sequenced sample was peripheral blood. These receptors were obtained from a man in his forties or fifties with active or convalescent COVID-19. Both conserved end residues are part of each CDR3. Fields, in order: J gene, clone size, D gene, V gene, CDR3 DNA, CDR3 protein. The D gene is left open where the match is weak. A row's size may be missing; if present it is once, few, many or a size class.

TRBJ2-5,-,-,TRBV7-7,TGTGCCAGCAGCACCATAGGGGCTTTCCAAGAGACCCAGTACTTC,CASSTIGAFQETQYF
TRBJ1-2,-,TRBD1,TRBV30,TGTGCCTGGAGTACCACTGGGACAGGGCTCGGCTACACCTTC,CAWSTTGTGLGYTF
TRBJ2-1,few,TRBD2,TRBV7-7,TGTGCCAGCAGCCTCTCAGCGACTAGCGGGAGAAGTTTGGGCAATGAGCAGTTCTTC,CASSLSATSGRSLGNEQFF
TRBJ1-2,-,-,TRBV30,TGTGCCTGGAGTGTGGGGCAGGGTGTCGGCTACACCTTC,CAWSVGQGVGYTF
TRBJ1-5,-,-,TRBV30,TGTGCCTGGACCTTGGGAGGCGCCAATCAGCCCCAGCATTTT,CAWTLGGANQPQHF
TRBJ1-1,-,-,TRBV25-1,TGTGCCAGCAGTGCCTTAATGAACACTGAAGCTTTCTTT,CASSALMNTEAFF
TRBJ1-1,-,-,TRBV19,TGTGCCAGTAGTATTAGACAGTTCAGCACTGAAGCTTTCTTT,CASSIRQFSTEAFF
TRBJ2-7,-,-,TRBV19,TGTGCCAGTAGTATGAGGATGGGCGAGCAGTACTTC,CASSMRMGEQYF
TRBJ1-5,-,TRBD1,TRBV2,TGTGCCAGCACCCGGACAGGTGGTCAGCCCCAGCATTTT,CASTRTGGQPQHF
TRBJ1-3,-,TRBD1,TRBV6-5,TGTGCCAGCACGACAGGGAACGGAAACACCATATATTTT,CASTTGNGNTIYF
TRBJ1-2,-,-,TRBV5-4,TGTGCCAGCAGCTTGGCTCCAGGAAACTATGGCTACACCTTC,CASSLAPGNYGYTF
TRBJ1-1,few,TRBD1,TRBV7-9,TGTGCCAGCAGCCCCGGGACAGTCAACACTGAAGCTTTCTTT,CASSPGTVNTEAFF
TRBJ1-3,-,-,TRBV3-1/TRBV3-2,TGTGCCAGCAGCCACAGGGCCGGCGGAAACACCATATATTTT,CASSHRAGGNTIYF
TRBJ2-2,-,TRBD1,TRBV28,TGTGCCAGCCGCTCACAGGGGGCATCGGCCGGGGAGCTGTTTTTT,CASRSQGASAGELFF
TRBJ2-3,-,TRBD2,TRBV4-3,TGCGCCAGCAGCCAAACCCGACTAGCTACGCAGTATTTT,CASSQTRLATQYF
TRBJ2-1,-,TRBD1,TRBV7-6,TGTGCCAGCAGCCCTAAGCAGGGGGTTAACAATGAGCAGTTCTTC,CASSPKQGVNNEQFF
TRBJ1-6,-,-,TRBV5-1,TGCGCCAGCAGCTTCCGGGAGAGAGCGAATTCACCCCTCCACTTT,CASSFRERANSPLHF
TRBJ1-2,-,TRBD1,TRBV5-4,TGTGCCAGCAGCTCTCCCGGGACAGCTTATGGCTACACCTTC,CASSSPGTAYGYTF
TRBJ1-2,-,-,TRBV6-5,TGTGCCAGCAGTTACAAGGGCAGGGGAGACTATGGCTACACCTTC,CASSYKGRGDYGYTF
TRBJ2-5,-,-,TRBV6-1,TGTGCCAGCAGTGAAGGGGCAGGGGCCCAAGAGACCCAGTACTTC,CASSEGAGAQETQYF
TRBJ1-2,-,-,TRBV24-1,TGTGCCACCAGTGACGCCGACGGGGACTATGGCTACACCTTC,CATSDADGDYGYTF
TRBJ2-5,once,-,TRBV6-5,TGTGCCAGACCCAAGGACAGTGAACAGACCCAGTACTTC,CARPKDSEQTQYF
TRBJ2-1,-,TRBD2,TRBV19,TGTGCCAGTAGTGTCCTTAGCGGGAGCTCTGATGAGCAGTTCTTC,CASSVLSGSSDEQFF
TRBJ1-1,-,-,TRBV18,TGTGCCAGCTCACCCCCTAACAGGATGAACACTGAAGCTTTCTTT,CASSPPNRMNTEAFF
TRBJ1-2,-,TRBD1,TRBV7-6,TGTGCCAGCAGCCCAACCGACAGGGTTCCCTATGGCTACACCTTC,CASSPTDRVPYGYTF
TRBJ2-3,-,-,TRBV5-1,TGCGCCAGCAGTATATCGGCCCGAGGGACAGATACGCAGTATTTT,CASSISARGTDTQYF
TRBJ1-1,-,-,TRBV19,TGTGCCAGTAGTAGGGCAGGGCAGACTGAAGCTTTCTTT,CASSRAGQTEAFF
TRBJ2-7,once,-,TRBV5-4,TGTGCCAGCAGCTTGGAGGTAATCCCCTCGGGCGAGCAGTACTTC,CASSLEVIPSGEQYF
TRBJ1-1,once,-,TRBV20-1,TGCAGTGCTAGTGTTAGTGGGGGCGCGAGCACTGAAGCTTTCTTT,CSASVSGGASTEAFF